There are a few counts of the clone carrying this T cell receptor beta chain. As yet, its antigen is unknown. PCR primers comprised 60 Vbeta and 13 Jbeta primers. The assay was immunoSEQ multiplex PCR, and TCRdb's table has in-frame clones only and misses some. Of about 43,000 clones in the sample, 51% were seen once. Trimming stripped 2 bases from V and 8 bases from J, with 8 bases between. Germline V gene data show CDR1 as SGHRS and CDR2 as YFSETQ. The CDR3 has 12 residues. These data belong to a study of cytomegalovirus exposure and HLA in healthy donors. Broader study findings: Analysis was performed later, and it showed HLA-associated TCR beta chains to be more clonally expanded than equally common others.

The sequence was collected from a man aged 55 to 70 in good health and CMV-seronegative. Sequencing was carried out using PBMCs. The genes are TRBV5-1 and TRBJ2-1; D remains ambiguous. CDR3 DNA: TGCGCCAGCAGCTTTCTTAATGATGAGCAGTTCTTC. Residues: CASSFLNDEQFF.